This entry describes one T cell receptor beta chain. This receptor's antigen is unknown. Per-nucleotide qualities are absent, and no much larger clonotype sits a single base away. The roughly 39 donors, aged roughly 6 to 100 years, were systemically healthy Caucasian individuals from Russia. Each donor gave ten milliliters of peripheral blood, drawn into EDTA-treated Vacutainer tubes. PBMCs were isolated by Ficoll-Paque density-gradient centrifugation, with at least 6 million obtained per sample. Trizol reagent was used to extract total RNA from the PBMCs, yielding at least 5.5 micrograms per sample. For every donor, an aliquot of PBMCs went through flow cytometry to measure the percentages of naive CD45RAhigh/CD27high T cells. This sample is drawn from a study of blood T cells in healthy people across ages (dated by TCRdb to the mid-2010s). Study-level background: In model experiments, template switching captured about one uniquely barcoded TCR beta cDNA molecule for every two T cells. The study measured age-related changes in TCR beta repertoire diversity using deep sequencing normalized with unique cDNA molecular identifiers. Four age groups were formed from the donors: young (average about 15 years), middle-aged (just under 40), aged (more than 55) and long-lived (82). To avoid experimental bias, donors of different ages were randomly spread across the sequencing lanes. Two additional independent replicas of 1 million unique cDNA reads from the same blood draw were analyzed for two donors (one aged 18 to 29 and one aged 80 or older). Study-wide conclusions, independent of this receptor: Since profiling was done on bulk unsorted PBMCs, naive and antigen-experienced compartments could not be conclusively compared. Donor CMV infection status was unknown, potentially confounding age-related changes in expanded clonotypes. Observed TCR beta diversity per million T cells fell roughly linearly with age, and a significant reduction was already apparent by age around 44. A strong correlation was found between observed TCR beta diversity and the percentage of naive T cells measured by flow cytometry. The long-lived group showed more naive CD4+ T cells, fewer expanded clones and increased TCR diversity than the aged group, suggesting age selection. Estimates of total diversity based on one million sequenced T cells were considered lower bounds and underestimates.

V is reduced by 2 bases and J by 2 bases, leaving a spacing of 15 bases between them. The germline V gene encodes CDR1 DFQATT and CDR2 SNEGSKA (reference sequence). The CDR3, from cysteine to phenylalanine, totals 15 residues. CDR3 DNA only is kept here, 45 bases in frame from base 1. Receptors were amplified or captured by 5' RACE. Sequencing relied on an Illumina HiSeq 2500. A second PCR of roughly 7 to 11 cycles was run with a J-beta primer mix and a sample-barcoded 5' primer. A template-switch 5' adaptor carrying 12 random nucleotides introduced a unique molecular identifier onto each TCR beta cDNA molecule. Each sample yielded at least 3 million CDR3-containing paired-end reads. First-strand cDNA was synthesized from all RNA with the Mint cDNA synthesis kit, primed by a TRBC-specific oligonucleotide. Following uracil-DNA glycosylase treatment, all cDNA underwent a first 18-cycle PCR with the universal primers M1SS and BC2_uni_R. The study's own analysis went as follows. Each sample was normalized by randomly selecting 1 million high-quality reads, each carrying a distinct molecular identifier. Reads sharing molecular identifiers were discarded rather than binned into consensus sequences. CDR3 identification, clonotype clustering and error correction used MiTCR with a Q25 quality threshold and the strictest error-elimination algorithm. A nonparametric unseen species model with Euler transformation was used to estimate a lower bound on total TCR beta diversity. TCRdb reprocessed the public reads (quality trimming at Q25 with fastp, clone calling with MiXCR) and kept in-frame beta chains. Rows are unified per CDR3 protein, each entry keeping the most common DNA and genes. The authors' filters were not applied to this entry. The sample profile shows 650,000 to 700,000 distinct CDR3 sequences; under 65% of them were found once. Of the sample, approximately 13% is held by the ten largest clones.

This TCR was sampled from a woman at least 80 years old in good health. This sequence uses TRBV20-1 and TRBJ2-5; TRBD1 could be the D gene, as 5 bases match. Sequencing was carried out using blood. The CDR3 has the sequence CSARRSPGWQETQYF. At the DNA level, the sequence is TGCAGTGCTAGAAGATCCCCAGGGTGGCAAGAGACCCAGTACTTC.